The clone carrying this T cell receptor (beta chain) occurred many times. What it binds is unknown. The data were obtained in a study of T cells in Graves' hyperthyroidism and ophthalmopathy. Study observations and caveats: Appearing also in blood were most of the thyroid clonotypes expanded above 0.001.

The J segment lost 0 bases and the V segment lost 6 bases, leaving 3 bases of the junction unmatched. CDR1 SNHLY and CDR2 FYNNEI come from the germline V gene. The CDR3 covers 15 residues. RNA transcripts were the template for amplifying TCR beta CDR3 regions. When the TCR CDR3 underwent first-round RT-PCR, the HTBI primer set was used. TCRdb fed the multiplex PCR reads into MiXCR, producing one record per CDR3 protein. The data hold around 760,000 distinct CDR3 sequences, with just over 35% observed a single time. This receptor was identified in a woman between 40 and 55 years old with Graves' hyperthyroidism. The sample taken for sequencing was blood. The J gene is TRBJ2-2, the V gene TRBV2; 8 bases map to TRBD1. CDR3 loop: CASRPGQANTGELFF. DNA of the CDR3: TGTGCCAGCAGACCGGGACAGGCGAACACCGGGGAGCTGTTTTTT.